This T cell receptor beta chain is from a study of control samples from healthy donors and cancer patients. Trimming cost V 3 bases and J 3 bases, with 2 bases left between them. This CDR3 comprises 12 residues. The V gene's germline CDR1 is SNHLY and CDR2 FYNNEI. Libraries were prepared by immunoSEQ multiplex PCR; TCRdb keeps only in-frame clonotypes and omits some of them. This sample has approximately 170,000 clones; almost 90% occur once, and the top ten carry approximately 4.9%. The rearrangement links TRBV2 to TRBJ2-2; D gene ambiguous. Sequencing was done on a sample of blood. This clonotype was obtained from a woman aged 25 to 39 in good health. The CDR3 loop reads CASSDDTGELFF. CDR3 sequence (DNA): TGTGCCAGCAGTGATGACACCGGGGAGCTGTTTTTT. Supplemented by reference TRBV2 and TRBJ2-2, the full variable domain reads EPEVTQTPSHQVTQMGQEVILRCVPISNHLYFYWYRQILGQKVEFLVSFYNNEISEKSEIFDDQFSVERPDGSNFTLKIRSTKLEDSAMYFCASSDDTGELFFGEGSRLTVL.